A single sample gave rise to the 5 T cell receptor beta chains below, sequenced in a study of early T cells in non-severe SARS-CoV-2 infection (dated by TCRdb to 2020 to 2023). Library preparation used 5' RACE. The instrument given in TCRdb is NextSeq 500. TCRdb reanalyzed the raw reads on its own, using fastp at Q25 for trimming and MiXCR for clone calling, and kept in-frame beta chains. Identical CDR3 proteins give one entry, which carries the most common genes and DNA. Across this sample there are about 64,000 distinct CDR3 sequences, with less than 20% seen only once. Of the sample, approximately 8.4% is held by the ten largest clones. The material was whole blood, obtained at baseline. Receptors were obtained from an adult who was a healthcare worker with PCR-confirmed SARS-CoV-2 infection or an uninfected control (not recorded which).

This clonotype was counted ten times or more. This chain connects TRBV5-1 to TRBJ1-5; D uncertain. Germline assignment: CDR1 SGHRS and CDR2 YFSETQ. This CDR3 spans 13 amino acids. Trimming took 0 bases from V and 5 from J, leaving 6 bases between them. The CDR3 sequence: CASSLDVDQPQHF. CDR3 DNA sequence: TGCGCCAGCAGCTTGGATGTAGATCAGCCCCAGCATTTT. Based on the CDR3 plus reference TRBV5-1 and TRBJ1-5, the full variable domain is KAGVTQTPRYLIKTRGQQVTLSCSPISGHRSVSWYQQTPGQGLQFLFEYFSETQRNKGNFPGRFSGRQFSNSRSEMNVSTLELGDSALYLCASSLDVDQPQHFGDGTRLSIL.

This clonotype is medium-sized. The chain employs TRBV9 and TRBJ2-1; tentatively, D is TRBD1 (6 bases). The CDR3 is made up of 15 amino acids. Trimming pared 4 bases from V and 9 bases from J, leaving 20 bases between. From germline, CDR1 is SGDLS and CDR2 YYNGEE. The CDR3 coding sequence is TGTGCCAGCAGCCCAGGGGCTCTAAAGGCAGGTGAGCAGTTCTTC. This translates into CASSPGALKAGEQFF.

Comments on this clonotype: Being one base from a much bigger clone, this may be a read error. The genes are TRBV19 and TRBJ2-2; D uncertain. Germline CDR1 and CDR2: LNHDA and SQIVND (reference sequence). CDR3 length: 14 amino acids. CDR3 in DNA: TGTGTCACCACCTCCCAGCCGAACACCGGGGAGCTGTTTTTT. This translates into CVTTSQPNTGELFF.

This clonotype was recorded at least ten times. The chain combines TRBV7-9 with TRBJ1-1; D is unresolved. V was clipped by 1 base and J by 0 bases, with 6 bases between them. Germline lookup yields CDR1 SEHNR and CDR2 FQNEAQ (reference sequence). The CDR3 covers 14 residues. The DNA for the CDR3 is TGTGCCAGCAGCTTAGGCAGCTTGAACACTGAAGCTTTCTTT. This codes for CASSLGSLNTEAFF.

This clonotype was counted between two and nine times. The chain has TRBV6-2 or TRBV6-3 and TRBJ1-5; D gene ambiguous. Germline loops: CDR1 MNHEY, CDR2 SVGEGT. V was cut by 7 bases and J by 7 bases, with 5 bases left in between. This CDR3 comprises 10 residues. CDR3 sequence: CASNIQPQHF. CDR3 nucleotides: TGTGCCAGCAATATCCAGCCCCAGCATTTT.